This note documents a single TCR beta chain sequence. This sample is part of a study of blood T cell repertoires in COVID-19. Study-level background: Some COVID-19 samples were acute and others convalescent; all came from the United States, Italy and Spain. Nucleic acid was either cDNA or gDNA, and it came from T cells, B-cell-depleted T cells, or PBMCs.

Recruits, aged about 18 to 100 years, lived in 24 US areas. Each recovered donor of Cohort 3 presented with two negative PCRs, clearance, or symptom resolution. Data came from immunoSEQ multiplex PCR; TCRdb stores just in-frame clones and leaves some out. The data hold about 260,000 clones, with about 83% observed a single time. The receptor was derived from a woman between 50 and 59 years old who had recovered from COVID-19. Sequenced input: PBMCs or T cells enriched from blood (not recorded which).

This CDR3 reads CASSLHWRKDEQYF. The CDR3 coding sequence is TGTGCCAGCAGCTTACACTGGAGAAAGGACGAGCAGTACTTC. This chain connects TRBV7-2 to TRBJ2-7; D remains unclear. Per the germline V gene, CDR1 is SGHTA and CDR2 is FQGNSA. This CDR3 has 14 residues. Trimming removed 2 bases from V and 5 bases from J, with 13 bases in between.